One and the same sample provided the 8 T cell receptor beta chains below, sequenced in a study of T cell clonality in common variable immunodeficiency. Generated by immunoSEQ multiplex PCR, the TCRdb table keeps only in-frame clones and is missing some. The table records tens of thousands of clones without singletons, the ten largest covering approximately 2%. Input material: peripheral blood mononuclear cells. Every receptor here comes from a person aged 18 to 75 in good health.

This clone has just a few counts. The read ends 3 residues before the CDR3 terminus; that terminus is restored from the germline J gene. This sequence joins TRBV2 and TRBJ2-2; D possibly corresponds to TRBD2 (5 bases). Germline lookup yields CDR1 SNHLY and CDR2 FYNNEI. The CDR3 length is 15 residues. Here the CDR3 reads CASKPGVGLNSPLFF. CDR3 DNA (partial): TGTGCCAGCAAGCCCGGGGTAGGCCTTAATTCACCG.

This clone showed up many times. The CDR3 extends 3 residues past the end of the read, so its final part is completed from the germline J gene. This chain uses TRBV5-1 with TRBJ2-5; 10 positions agree with TRBD1. Germline V gives CDR1 SGHRS, CDR2 YFSETQ. The ends lost 3 bases at V and 5 bases at J; junction bases unmatched: 4. The length of the CDR3 is 14 residues. The CDR3 DNA, read in part, is TGCGCCAGCAGCTCGACAGGGGGCTGGGAGACC. Translated, it gives CASSSTGGWET. The whole CDR3 protein is CASSSTGGWETQYF. Complete variable domain (other parts from reference TRBV5-1 and TRBJ2-5): KAGVTQTPRYLIKTRGQQVTLSCSPISGHRSVSWYQQTPGQGLQFLFEYFSETQRNKGNFPGRFSGRQFSNSRSEMNVSTLELGDSALYLCASSSTGGWETQYFGPGTRLLVL.

This clone was counted between two and nine times. With the read ending 3 residues before the CDR3 end, the germline J gene is used to fill in that end. V is TRBV20-1 and J is TRBJ1-2; maybe TRBD1 (5 bases). The CDR3 runs 11 residues. CDR1 DFQATT and CDR2 SNEGSKA come from the germline V gene (reference sequence). Partial CDR3 DNA: TGCAGTGCCCACGGGGGAGAGAGC. It encodes CSAHGGES. The whole CDR3 region reads CSAHGGESYTF.

This clone was detected ten times or more. Read data end 3 residues before the CDR3 end; the end is taken from the germline J gene. The chain joins TRBV5-6 to TRBJ2-5; TRBD1 matches 7 bases. From germline, CDR1 is SGHDT and CDR2 YYEEEE. Unmatched junction bases numbered 2, after V lost 0 bases and J lost 6 bases. This CDR3 comprises 13 residues. CDR3 residues: CASSLDRGKTQYF. CDR3 DNA, as far as it was read: TGTGCCAGCAGCTTGGACAGGGGAAAGACC. Combining the CDR3 with reference TRBV5-6 and TRBJ2-5 gives the whole variable domain DAGVTQSPTHLIKTRGQQVTLRCSPKSGHDTVSWYQQALGQGPQFIFQYYEEEERQRGNFPDRFSGHQFPNYSSELNVNALLLGDSALYLCASSLDRGKTQYFGPGTRLLVL.

This clone was seen many times. Read data end 3 residues before the CDR3 end; the end is taken from the germline J gene. V is TRBV7-3 and J is TRBJ2-3; D possibly corresponds to TRBD1 (5 bases). Trimming shortened V by 4 bases and J by 6 bases, and 8 bases separated the two germline ends. This CDR3 region has 12 residues. The V gene's germline CDR1 is SGHTA and CDR2 FQGTGA. The CDR3 is CASSSNRDTQYF. The sequenced part of the CDR3 DNA is TGTGCCAGCAGCTCCAACAGGGATACG.

This clone was observed at least ten times. The CDR3 goes on 3 residues after the read ends, and that part is filled in from the germline J gene. This sequence joins TRBV30 and TRBJ2-2; TRBD2 aligns across 8 bases. Trimming at V came to 2 bases and at J to 3 bases, leaving 2 bases not matched to a gene. Germline V lookup: CDR1 GTSNPN, CDR2 SVGIG (reference sequence). CDR3 length: 14 amino acids. The chain's CDR3 is CAWSTSGYTGELFF. The sequenced CDR3 bases are TGTGCCTGGAGTACTAGCGGATACACCGGGGAG.

This clone was detected many times. The read terminates 3 residues ahead of where the CDR3 ends, so the germline J gene completes it. The chain employs TRBV19 and TRBJ2-3, with D possibly TRBD2 on 6 matching bases. The germline CDR1 and CDR2 sequences are LNHDA and SQIVND (reference sequence). The CDR3 contains 13 residues. The part of the CDR3 DNA that was read is TGTGTGACTAGTGGGGCCGACACAGATACG. Its protein is CVTSGADTDT. The whole CDR3 reads CVTSGADTDTQYF.

This clone was found many times. The read gets to within 3 residues of the CDR3 end, and the germline J gene fills in the rest. The J gene is TRBJ2-7, the V gene TRBV10-1; tentative D call: TRBD2 (6 bases). CDR1 and CDR2 from the germline V gene are WNHNN and SYGVQD (reference sequence). V gave up 7 bases and J gave up 5 bases, with 18 bases separating them. This CDR3 has 14 residues. The CDR3 is CASTETGTWNEQYF. CDR3 DNA (partial): TGCGCCAGCACCGAAACCGGGACTTGGAACGAG.